This TCR beta chain was identified in a study of control samples from healthy donors and cancer patients (dated by TCRdb to 2019 to 2021). This clone was seen once. The specificity of this receptor is unknown. No much larger clone exists at a distance of one base, and base qualities are not known. The protocol used for the library was the immunoSEQ multiplex PCR assay. The clones in this table, taken by TCRdb from immuneACCESS, are in-frame only. Not every clone is retained; where verified, under half of the shortfall comes from an unresolved V gene, and the cause of the rest is unknown. The sample profile shows roughly 98,000 clones; over 85% of them were found once. The top ten clones comprise about 7.3% of the sample. The sequencing sample was made of blood. This TCR was recovered from a man aged 18 to 35 in good health.

The nucleotides are TGCGCCAGCAGCCGATCAGAGACCGCCCGGGGGAATGAGCAGTTCTTC. Its translation reads: CASSRSETARGNEQFF. The V and J genes are TRBV4-3 and TRBJ2-1; 6 matching bases give a weak D call of TRBD2. CDR1 is given as LGHNA and CDR2 as YSLEER, both from the germline V gene. From the cysteine up to the phenylalanine, the CDR3 has a length of 16 residues. Of the read, only the CDR3 DNA is kept; its 48 bases are in frame from base 1. A distance of 20 bases separates the germline ends of V and J, which lose 4 bases and 7 bases respectively.